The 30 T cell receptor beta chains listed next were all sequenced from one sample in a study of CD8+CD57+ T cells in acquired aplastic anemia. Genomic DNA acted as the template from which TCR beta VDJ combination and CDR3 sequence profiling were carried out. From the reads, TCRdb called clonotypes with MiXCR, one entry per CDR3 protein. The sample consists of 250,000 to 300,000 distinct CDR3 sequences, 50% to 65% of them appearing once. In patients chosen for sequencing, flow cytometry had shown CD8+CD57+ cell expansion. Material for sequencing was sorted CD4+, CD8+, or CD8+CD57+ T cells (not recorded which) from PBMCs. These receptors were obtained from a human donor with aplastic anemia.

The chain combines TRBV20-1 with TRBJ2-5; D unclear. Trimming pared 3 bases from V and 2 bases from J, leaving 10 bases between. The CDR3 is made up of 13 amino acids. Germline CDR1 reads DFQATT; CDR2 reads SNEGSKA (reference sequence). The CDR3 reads CSASSRFQETQYF. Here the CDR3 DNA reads TGCAGTGCTAGTAGCCGCTTTCAAGAGACCCAGTACTTC.

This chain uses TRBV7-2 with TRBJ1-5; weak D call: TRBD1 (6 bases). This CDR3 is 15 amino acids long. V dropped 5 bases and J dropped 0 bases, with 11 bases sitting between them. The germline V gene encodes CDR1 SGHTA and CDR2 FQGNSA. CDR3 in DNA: TGTGCCAGCAGCCCAGGACAGTATAGCAATCAGCCCCAGCATTTT. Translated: CASSPGQYSNQPQHF.

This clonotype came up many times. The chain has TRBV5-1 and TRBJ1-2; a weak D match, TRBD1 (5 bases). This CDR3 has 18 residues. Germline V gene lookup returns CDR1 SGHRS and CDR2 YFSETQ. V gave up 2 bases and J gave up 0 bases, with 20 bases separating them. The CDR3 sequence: CASSLSGQSLGANYGYTF. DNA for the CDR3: TGCGCCAGCAGCTTATCAGGACAAAGTCTGGGTGCTAACTATGGCTACACCTTC.

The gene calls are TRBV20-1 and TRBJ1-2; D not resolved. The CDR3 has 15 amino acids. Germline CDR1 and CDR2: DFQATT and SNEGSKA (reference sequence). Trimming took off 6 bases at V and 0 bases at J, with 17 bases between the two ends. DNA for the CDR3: TGCAGTGCCCTGGGGAAAGAGAAAGCTAACTATGGCTACACCTTC. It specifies CSALGKEKANYGYTF.

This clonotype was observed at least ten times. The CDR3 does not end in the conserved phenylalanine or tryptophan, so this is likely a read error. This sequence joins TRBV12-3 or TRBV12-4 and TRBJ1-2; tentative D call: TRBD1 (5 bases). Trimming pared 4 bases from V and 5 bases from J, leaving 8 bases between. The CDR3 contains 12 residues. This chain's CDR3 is CASSWGLYGYTS. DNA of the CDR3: TGTGCCAGCAGTTGGGGCCTGTATGGCTACACCTCC.

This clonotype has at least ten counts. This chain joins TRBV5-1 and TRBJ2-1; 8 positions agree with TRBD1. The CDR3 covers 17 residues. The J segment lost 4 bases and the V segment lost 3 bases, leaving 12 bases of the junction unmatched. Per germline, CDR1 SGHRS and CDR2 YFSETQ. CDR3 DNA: TGCGCCAGCAGCTCCAAAATAGGGACAGGTACTTACAATGAGCAGTTCTTC. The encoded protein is CASSSKIGTGTYNEQFF.

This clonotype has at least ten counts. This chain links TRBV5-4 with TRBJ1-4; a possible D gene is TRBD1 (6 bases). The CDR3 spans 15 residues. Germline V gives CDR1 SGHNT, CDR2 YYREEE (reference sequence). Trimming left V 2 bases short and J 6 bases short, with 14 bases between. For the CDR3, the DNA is TGTGCCAGCAGCTTAAAAGGGGGGGATCATGAAAAACTGTTTTTT. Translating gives CASSLKGGDHEKLFF.

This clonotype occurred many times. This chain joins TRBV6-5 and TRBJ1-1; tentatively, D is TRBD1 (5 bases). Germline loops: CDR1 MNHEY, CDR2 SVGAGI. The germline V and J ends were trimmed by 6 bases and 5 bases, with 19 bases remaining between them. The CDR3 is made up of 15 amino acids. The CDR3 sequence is CASRIQGRPTTEAFF. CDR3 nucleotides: TGTGCCAGCAGAATTCAGGGCCGCCCAACGACTGAAGCTTTCTTT.

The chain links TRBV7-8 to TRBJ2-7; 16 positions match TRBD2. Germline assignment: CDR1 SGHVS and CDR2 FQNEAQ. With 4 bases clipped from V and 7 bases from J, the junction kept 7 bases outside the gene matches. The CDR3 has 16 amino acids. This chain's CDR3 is CASSSGTSGGAGEQYF. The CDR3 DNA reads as TGTGCCAGCAGCTCGGGGACTAGCGGGGGGGCGGGGGAGCAGTACTTC.

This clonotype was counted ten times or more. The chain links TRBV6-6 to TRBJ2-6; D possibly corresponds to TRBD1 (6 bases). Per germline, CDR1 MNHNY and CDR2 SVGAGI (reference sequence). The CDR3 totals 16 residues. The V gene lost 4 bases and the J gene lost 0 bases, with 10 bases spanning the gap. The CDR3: CASSSGTSSGANVLTF. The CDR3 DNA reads TGTGCCAGCAGTTCCGGGACATCCTCTGGGGCCAACGTCCTGACTTTC.

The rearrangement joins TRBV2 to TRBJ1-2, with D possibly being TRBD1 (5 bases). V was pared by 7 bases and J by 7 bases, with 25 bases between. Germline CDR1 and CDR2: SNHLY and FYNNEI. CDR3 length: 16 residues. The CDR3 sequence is CASTDSRVGAIGGYTF. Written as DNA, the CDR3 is TGTGCCAGCACCGACAGTAGGGTAGGGGCTATAGGTGGCTACACCTTC.

The CDR3 loop reads CSARQYGTLEAFF. The DNA for the CDR3 is TGCAGTGCTAGACAATACGGGACCCTTGAAGCTTTCTTT. The chain combines TRBV20-1 with TRBJ1-1, with D possibly being TRBD1 (5 bases). From germline, CDR1 is DFQATT and CDR2 SNEGSKA (reference sequence). The CDR3 consists of 13 residues. V was shortened by 2 bases and J by 7 bases, with 14 bases between the two germline ends.

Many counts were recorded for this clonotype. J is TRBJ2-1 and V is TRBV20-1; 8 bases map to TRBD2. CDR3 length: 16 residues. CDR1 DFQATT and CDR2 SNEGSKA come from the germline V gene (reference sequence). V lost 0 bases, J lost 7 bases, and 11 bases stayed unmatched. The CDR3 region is CSARDPKRLARNEQFF. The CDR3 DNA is TGCAGTGCTAGAGACCCCAAAAGACTAGCGCGGAATGAGCAGTTCTTC.

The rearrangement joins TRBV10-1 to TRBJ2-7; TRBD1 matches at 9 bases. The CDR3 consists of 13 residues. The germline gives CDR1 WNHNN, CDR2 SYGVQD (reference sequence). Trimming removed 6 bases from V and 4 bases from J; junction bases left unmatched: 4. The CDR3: CASRMGTGYEQYF. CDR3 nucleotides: TGCGCCAGCAGGATGGGGACAGGGTACGAGCAGTACTTC.

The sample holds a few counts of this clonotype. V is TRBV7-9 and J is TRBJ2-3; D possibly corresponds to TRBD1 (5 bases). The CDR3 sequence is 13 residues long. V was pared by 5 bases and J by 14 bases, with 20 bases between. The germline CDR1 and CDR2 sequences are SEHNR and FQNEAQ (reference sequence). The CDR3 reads CASSPPGVTERYF. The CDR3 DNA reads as TGTGCCAGCAGCCCTCCTGGGGTGACAGAGCGGTATTTT.

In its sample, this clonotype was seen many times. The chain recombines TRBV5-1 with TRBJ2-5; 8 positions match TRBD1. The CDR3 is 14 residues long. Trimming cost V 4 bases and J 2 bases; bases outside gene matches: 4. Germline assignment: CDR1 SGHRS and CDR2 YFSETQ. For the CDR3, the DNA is TGCGCCAGCAGCCCAGGGACAGGTCAAGAGACCCAGTACTTC. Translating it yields CASSPGTGQETQYF. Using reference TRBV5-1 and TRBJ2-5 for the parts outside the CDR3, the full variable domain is KAGVTQTPRYLIKTRGQQVTLSCSPISGHRSVSWYQQTPGQGLQFLFEYFSETQRNKGNFPGRFSGRQFSNSRSEMNVSTLELGDSALYLCASSPGTGQETQYFGPGTRLLVL.

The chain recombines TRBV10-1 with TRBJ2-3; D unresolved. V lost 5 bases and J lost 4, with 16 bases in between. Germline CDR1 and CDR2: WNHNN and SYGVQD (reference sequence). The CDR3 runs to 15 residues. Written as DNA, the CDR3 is TGCGCCAGCAGTCCCAGCGTTCCTACTTCAGATACGCAGTATTTT. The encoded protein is CASSPSVPTSDTQYF.

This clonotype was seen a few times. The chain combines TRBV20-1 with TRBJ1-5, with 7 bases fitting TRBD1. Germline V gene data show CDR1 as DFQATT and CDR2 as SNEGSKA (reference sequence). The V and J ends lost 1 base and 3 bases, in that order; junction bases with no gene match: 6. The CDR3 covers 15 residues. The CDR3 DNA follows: TGCAGTGCTAGAGGGACAGGCCTCCACAATCAGCCCCAGCATTTT. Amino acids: CSARGTGLHNQPQHF.

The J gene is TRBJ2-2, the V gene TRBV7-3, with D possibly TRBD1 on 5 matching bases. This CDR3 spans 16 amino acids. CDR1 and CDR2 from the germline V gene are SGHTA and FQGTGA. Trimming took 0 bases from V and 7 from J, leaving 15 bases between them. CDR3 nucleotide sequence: TGTGCCAGCAGCTTAACGTGGAGACAGTCCGGCGGGGAGCTGTTTTTT. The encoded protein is CASSLTWRQSGGELFF.

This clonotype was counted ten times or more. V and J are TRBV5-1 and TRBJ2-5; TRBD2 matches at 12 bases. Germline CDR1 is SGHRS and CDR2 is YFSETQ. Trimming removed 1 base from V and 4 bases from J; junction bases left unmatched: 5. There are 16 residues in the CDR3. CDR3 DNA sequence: TGCGCCAGCAGCTTGAGCCTAGCGGGGGGGCCAGAGACCCAGTACTTC. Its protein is CASSLSLAGGPETQYF. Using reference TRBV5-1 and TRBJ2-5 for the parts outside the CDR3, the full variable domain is KAGVTQTPRYLIKTRGQQVTLSCSPISGHRSVSWYQQTPGQGLQFLFEYFSETQRNKGNFPGRFSGRQFSNSRSEMNVSTLELGDSALYLCASSLSLAGGPETQYFGPGTRLLVL.

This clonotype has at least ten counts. The CDR3 loop reads CASSWLPGQGPSENTEAFF. CDR3 in DNA: TGTGCCAGCAGCTGGTTACCGGGACAGGGGCCGAGTGAGAACACTGAAGCTTTCTTT. The chain combines TRBV7-6 with TRBJ1-1; 10 bases are a match to TRBD1. The germline V gene encodes CDR1 SGHVS and CDR2 FNYEAQ. The CDR3 consists of 19 residues. V trimming: 4 bases; J trimming: 1 base; junction bases outside the gene matches: 15.

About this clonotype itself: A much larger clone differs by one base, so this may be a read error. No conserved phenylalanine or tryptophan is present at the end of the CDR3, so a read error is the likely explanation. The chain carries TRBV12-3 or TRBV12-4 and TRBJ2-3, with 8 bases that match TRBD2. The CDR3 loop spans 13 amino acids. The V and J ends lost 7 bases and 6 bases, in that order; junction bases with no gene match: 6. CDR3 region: CASTRGGADTQYL. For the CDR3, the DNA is TGTGCCAGCACCCGGGGGGGGGCGGATACGCAGTATCTT.

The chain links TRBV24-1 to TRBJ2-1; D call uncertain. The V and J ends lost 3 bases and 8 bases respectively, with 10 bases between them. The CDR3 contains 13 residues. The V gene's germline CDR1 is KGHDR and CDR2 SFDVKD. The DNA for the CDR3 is TGTGCCACCAGTGATGCCCCGGGTCATGAGCAGTTCTTC. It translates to CATSDAPGHEQFF.

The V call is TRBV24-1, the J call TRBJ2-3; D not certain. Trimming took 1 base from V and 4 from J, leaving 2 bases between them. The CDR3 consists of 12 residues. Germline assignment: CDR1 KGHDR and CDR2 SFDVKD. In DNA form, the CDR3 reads TGTGCCACCAGTGATTTATCAGATACGCAGTATTTT. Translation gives CATSDLSDTQYF.

CDR3 sequence reads: CASSSTTVLRKTQYF. CDR3 in DNA: TGTGCCAGCAGCTCCACTACCGTCCTCAGGAAGACCCAGTACTTC. The V gene is TRBV7-3, the J gene TRBJ2-5; D call uncertain. V lost 4 bases to trimming and J lost 6 bases, with 18 bases between them. The CDR3 extends over 15 amino acids. Germline assignment: CDR1 SGHTA and CDR2 FQGTGA.

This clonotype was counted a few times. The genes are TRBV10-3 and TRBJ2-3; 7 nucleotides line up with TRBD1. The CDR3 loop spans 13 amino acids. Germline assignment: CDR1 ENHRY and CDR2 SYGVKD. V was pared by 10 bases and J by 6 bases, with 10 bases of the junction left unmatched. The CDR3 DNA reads TGTGCCACCTCGGGGACAGTAATCGATACGCAGTATTTT. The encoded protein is CATSGTVIDTQYF.

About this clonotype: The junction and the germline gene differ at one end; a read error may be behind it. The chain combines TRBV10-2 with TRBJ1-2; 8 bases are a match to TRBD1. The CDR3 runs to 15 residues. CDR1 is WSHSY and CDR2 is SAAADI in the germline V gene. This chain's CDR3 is CTSSDRGYGNYGYTF. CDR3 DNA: TGCACCAGCAGTGACAGGGGTTATGGAAACTATGGCTACACCTTC.

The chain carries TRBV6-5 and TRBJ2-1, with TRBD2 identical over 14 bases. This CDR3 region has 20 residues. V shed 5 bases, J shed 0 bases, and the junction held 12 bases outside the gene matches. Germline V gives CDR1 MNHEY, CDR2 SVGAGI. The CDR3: CASSKPPGLAGVLSYNEQFF. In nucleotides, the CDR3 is TGTGCCAGCAGTAAACCGCCGGGACTAGCGGGGGTCCTCTCCTACAATGAGCAGTTCTTC.

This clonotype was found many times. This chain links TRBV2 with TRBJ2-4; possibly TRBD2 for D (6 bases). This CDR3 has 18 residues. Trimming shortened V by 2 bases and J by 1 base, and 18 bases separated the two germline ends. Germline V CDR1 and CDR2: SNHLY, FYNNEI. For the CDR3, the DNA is TGTGCCAGCAGTGAAAGGCGGGACTGGCTTCTCGCCAAAAACATTCAGTACTTC. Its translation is CASSERRDWLLAKNIQYF. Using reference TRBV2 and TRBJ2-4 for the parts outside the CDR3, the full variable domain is EPEVTQTPSHQVTQMGQEVILRCVPISNHLYFYWYRQILGQKVEFLVSFYNNEISEKSEIFDDQFSVERPDGSNFTLKIRSTKLEDSAMYFCASSERRDWLLAKNIQYFGAGTRLSVL.

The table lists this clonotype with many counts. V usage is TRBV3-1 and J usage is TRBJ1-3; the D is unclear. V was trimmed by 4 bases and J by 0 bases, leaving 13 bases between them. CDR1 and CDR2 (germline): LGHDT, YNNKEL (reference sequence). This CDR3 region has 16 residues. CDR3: CASSRGRSGSGNTIYF. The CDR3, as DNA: TGTGCCAGCAGCCGCGGACGTTCGGGCTCTGGAAACACCATATATTTT.